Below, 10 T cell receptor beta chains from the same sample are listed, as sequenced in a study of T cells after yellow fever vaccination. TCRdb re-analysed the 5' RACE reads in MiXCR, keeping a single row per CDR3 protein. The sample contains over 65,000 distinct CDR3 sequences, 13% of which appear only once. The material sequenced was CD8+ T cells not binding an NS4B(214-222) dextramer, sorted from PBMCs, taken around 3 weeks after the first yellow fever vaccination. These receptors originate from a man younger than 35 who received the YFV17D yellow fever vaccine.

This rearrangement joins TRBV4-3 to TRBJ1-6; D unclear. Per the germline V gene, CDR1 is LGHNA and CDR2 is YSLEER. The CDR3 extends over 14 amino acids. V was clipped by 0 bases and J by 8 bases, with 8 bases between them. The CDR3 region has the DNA TGCGCCAGCAGCCAAGACTCTCAGGATTCACCCCTCCACTTT. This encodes CASSQDSQDSPLHF.

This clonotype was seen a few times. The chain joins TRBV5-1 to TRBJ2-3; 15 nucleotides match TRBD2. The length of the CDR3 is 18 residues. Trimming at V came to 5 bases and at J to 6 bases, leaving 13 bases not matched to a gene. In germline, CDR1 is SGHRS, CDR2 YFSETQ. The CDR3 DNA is TGCGCCAGCAGAGGACTAGCGGGGGGGCTTCTGGGCTCTGATACGCAGTATTTT. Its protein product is CASRGLAGGLLGSDTQYF.

DNA for the CDR3: TGTGCCAGCAGCGACGACTCCTACAATGAGCAGTTCTTC. Protein sequence: CASSDDSYNEQFF. The chain has TRBV13 and TRBJ2-1, with D hard to call. Germline V lookup: CDR1 PRHDT, CDR2 FYEKMQ (reference sequence). The CDR3 is made up of 13 amino acids. The V end was cut by 5 bases, the J end by 0 bases, with 5 bases between.

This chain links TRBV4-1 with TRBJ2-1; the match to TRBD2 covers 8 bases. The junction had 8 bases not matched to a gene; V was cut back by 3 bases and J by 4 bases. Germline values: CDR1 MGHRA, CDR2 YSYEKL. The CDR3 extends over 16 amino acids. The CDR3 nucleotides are TGCGCCAGCAGCCAGAGGGTAGCGGGGTATTACAATGAGCAGTTCTTC. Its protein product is CASSQRVAGYYNEQFF.

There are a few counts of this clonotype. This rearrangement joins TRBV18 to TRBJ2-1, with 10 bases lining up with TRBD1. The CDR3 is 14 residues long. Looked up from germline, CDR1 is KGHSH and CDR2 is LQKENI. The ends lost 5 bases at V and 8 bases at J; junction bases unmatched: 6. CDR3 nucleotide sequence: TGTGCCAGCTCAACCGGGACAGGGGTCGATGAGCAGTTCTTC. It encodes CASSTGTGVDEQFF.

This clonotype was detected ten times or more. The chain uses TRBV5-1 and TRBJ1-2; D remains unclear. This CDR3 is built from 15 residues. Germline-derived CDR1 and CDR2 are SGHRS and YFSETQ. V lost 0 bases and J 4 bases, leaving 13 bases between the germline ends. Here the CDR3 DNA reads TGCGCCAGCAGCTTGGAGGGCAATTTAGGCTATGGCTACACCTTC. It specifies CASSLEGNLGYGYTF.

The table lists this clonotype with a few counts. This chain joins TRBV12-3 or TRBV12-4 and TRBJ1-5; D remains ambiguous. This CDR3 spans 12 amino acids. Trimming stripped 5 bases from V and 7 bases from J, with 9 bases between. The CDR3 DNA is TGTGCCAGCAGTCCTCAAAGGCAGCCCCAGCATTTT. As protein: CASSPQRQPQHF.

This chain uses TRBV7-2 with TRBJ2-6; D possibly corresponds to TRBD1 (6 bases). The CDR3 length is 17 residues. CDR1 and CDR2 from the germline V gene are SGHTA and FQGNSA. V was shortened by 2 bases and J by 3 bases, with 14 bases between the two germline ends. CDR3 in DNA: TGTGCCAGCAGCTTAAGAACAGGGATAAGTGGGGCCAACGTCCTGACTTTC. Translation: CASSLRTGISGANVLTF.

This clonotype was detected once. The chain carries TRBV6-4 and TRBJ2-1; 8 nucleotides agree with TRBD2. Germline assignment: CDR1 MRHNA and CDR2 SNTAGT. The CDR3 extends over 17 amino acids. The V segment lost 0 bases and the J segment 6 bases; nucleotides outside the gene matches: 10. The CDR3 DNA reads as TGTGCCAGCAGTGACTCAGCCGGGGGGGCCAGGGGCAATGAGCAGTTCTTC. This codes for CASSDSAGGARGNEQFF.

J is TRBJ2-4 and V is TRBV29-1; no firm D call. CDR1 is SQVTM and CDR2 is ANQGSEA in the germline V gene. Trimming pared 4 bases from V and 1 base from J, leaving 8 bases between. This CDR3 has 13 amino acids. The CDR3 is CSVVTTAKNIQYF. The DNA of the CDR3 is TGCAGCGTTGTTACCACCGCCAAAAACATTCAGTACTTC. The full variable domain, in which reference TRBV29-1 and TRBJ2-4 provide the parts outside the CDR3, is SAVISQKPSRDICQRGTSLTIQCQVDSQVTMMFWYRQQPGQSLTLIATANQGSEATYESGFVIDKFPISRPNLTFSTLTVSNMSPEDSSIYLCSVVTTAKNIQYFGAGTRLSVL.